Described below is a single T cell receptor beta chain sequence and its context. This specimen belongs to a study of monozygotic twins with inflammatory bowel disease. TCRdb reprocessed the 5' RACE reads, with one entry per CDR3 protein and no DNA. The sample table includes about 440,000 distinct CDR3 sequences. CDR1 is LNHDA and CDR2 is SQIVND in the germline V gene (reference sequence). The CDR3 extends over 13 amino acids. The chain recombines TRBV19 with TRBJ2-2. The sequenced material came from blood. This sequence originates from a human donor with ulcerative colitis or Crohn's disease, or a healthy co-twin of an affected twin (not recorded which). The CDR3 region is CASCTWDTGELFF.